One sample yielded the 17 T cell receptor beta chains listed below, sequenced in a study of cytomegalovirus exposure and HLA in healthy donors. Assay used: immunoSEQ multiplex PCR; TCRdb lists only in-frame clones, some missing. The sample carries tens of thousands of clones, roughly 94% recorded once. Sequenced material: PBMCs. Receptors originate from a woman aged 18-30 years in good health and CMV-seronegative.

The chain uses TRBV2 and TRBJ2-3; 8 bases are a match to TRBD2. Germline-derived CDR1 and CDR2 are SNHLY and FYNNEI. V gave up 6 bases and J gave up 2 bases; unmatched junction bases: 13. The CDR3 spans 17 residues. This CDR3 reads CASRPGGSGGPTDTQYF. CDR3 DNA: TGTGCCAGCAGACCAGGAGGGTCGGGGGGGCCCACAGATACGCAGTATTTT.

This CDR3 is CASSPGTGSVNEQFF. The CDR3 DNA follows: TGTGCCAGCTCACCAGGGACAGGGTCCGTCAATGAGCAGTTCTTC. The chain links TRBV18 to TRBJ2-1, with 9 bases identical to TRBD1. The trim removed 2 bases at V and 6 bases at J, leaving 5 bases unmatched. CDR3 length: 15 residues. The V gene's germline CDR1 is KGHSH and CDR2 LQKENI.

The CDR3 loop is CASSLVRGGSPLHF. In nucleotides, the CDR3 is TGTGCCAGCAGCTTAGTTCGCGGCGGGTCACCCCTCCACTTT. V gene TRBV7-8 combines with J gene TRBJ1-6; D ambiguous. Germline lookup yields CDR1 SGHVS and CDR2 FQNEAQ. This CDR3 is built from 14 residues. V was clipped by 1 base and J by 10 bases, with 11 bases between them.

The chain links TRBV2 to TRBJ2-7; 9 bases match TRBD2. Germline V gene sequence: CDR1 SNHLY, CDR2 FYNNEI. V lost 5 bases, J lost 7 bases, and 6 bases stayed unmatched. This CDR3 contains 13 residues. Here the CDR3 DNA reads TGTGCCAGCAGTATCCTAGCGGGGAGTGAGCAGTACTTC. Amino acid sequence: CASSILAGSEQYF.

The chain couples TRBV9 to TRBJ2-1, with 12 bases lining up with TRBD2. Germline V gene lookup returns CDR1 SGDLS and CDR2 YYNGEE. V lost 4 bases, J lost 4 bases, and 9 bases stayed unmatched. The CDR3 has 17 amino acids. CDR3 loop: CASSPYSGTSGYNEQFF. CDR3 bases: TGTGCCAGCAGCCCCTATTCCGGGACTAGCGGGTACAATGAGCAGTTCTTC. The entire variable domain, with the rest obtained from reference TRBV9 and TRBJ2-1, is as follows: DSGVTQTPKHLITATGQRVTLRCSPRSGDLSVYWYQQSLDQGLQFLIQYYNGEERAKGNILERFSAQQFPDLHSELNLSSLELGDSALYFCASSPYSGTSGYNEQFFGPGTRLTVL.

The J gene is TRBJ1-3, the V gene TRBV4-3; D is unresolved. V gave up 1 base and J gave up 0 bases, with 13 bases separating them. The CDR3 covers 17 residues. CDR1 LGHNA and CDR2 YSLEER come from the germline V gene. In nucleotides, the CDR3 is TGCGCCAGCAGCCAAGCTGTTTCCCCCTACTCTGGAAACACCATATATTTT. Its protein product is CASSQAVSPYSGNTIYF.

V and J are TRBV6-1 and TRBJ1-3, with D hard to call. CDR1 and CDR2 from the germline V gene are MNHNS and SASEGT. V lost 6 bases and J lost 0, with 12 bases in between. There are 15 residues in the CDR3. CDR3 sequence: CASRPGMSSGNTIYF. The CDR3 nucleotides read TGTGCCAGCAGACCTGGTATGAGCTCTGGAAACACCATATATTTT.

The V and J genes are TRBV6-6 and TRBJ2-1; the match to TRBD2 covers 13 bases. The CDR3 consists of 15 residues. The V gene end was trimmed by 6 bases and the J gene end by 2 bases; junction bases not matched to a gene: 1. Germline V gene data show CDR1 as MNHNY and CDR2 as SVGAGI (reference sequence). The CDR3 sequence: CASRTSGGAYNEQFF. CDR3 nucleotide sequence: TGTGCCAGCAGAACTAGCGGGGGGGCCTACAATGAGCAGTTCTTC.

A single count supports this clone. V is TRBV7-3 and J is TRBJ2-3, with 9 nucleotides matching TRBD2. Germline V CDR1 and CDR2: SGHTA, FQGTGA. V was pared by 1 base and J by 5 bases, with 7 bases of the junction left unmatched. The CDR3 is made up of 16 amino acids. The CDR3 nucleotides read TGTGCCAGCAGCTTAAAAGGCGGGGGGGCCGGAGATACGCAGTATTTT. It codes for CASSLKGGGAGDTQYF.

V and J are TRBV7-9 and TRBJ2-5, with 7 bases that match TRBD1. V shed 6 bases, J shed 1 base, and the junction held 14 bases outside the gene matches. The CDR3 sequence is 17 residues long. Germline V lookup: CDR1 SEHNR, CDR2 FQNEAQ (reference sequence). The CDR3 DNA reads TGTGCCAGCAGTGGCAGCCGGACAGGAGCTTTCCAAGAGACCCAGTACTTC. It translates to CASSGSRTGAFQETQYF.

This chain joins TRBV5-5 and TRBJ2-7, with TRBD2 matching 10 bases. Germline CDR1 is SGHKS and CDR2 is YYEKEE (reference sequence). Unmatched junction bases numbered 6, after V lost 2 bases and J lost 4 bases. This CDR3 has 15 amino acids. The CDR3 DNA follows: TGTGCCAGCAGCTTCGCGAGCGGGGGGGCGTACGAGCAGTACTTC. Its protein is CASSFASGGAYEQYF. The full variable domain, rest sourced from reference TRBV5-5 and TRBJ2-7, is DAGVTQSPTHLIKTRGQQVTLRCSPISGHKSVSWYQQVLGQGPQFIFQYYEKEERGRGNFPDRFSARQFPNYSSELNVNALLLGDSALYLCASSFASGGAYEQYFGPGTRLTVT.

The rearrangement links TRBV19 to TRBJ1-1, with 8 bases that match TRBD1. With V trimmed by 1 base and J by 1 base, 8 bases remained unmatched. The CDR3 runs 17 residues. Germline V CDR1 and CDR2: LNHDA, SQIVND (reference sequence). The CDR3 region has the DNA TGTGCCAGTAGTATAGTTTCAAGGGGACAGGCGAACACTGAAGCTTTCTTT. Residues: CASSIVSRGQANTEAFF.

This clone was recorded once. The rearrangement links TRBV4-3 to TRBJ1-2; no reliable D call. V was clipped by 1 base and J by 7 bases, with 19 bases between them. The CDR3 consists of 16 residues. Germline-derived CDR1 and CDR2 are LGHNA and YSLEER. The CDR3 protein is CASSQGFERALGGYTF. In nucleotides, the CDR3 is TGCGCCAGCAGCCAAGGGTTTGAGAGGGCCCTTGGTGGCTACACCTTC.

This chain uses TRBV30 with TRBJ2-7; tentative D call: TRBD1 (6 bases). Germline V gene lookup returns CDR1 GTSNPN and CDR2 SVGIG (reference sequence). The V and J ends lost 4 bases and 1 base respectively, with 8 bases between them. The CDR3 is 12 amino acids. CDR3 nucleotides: TGTGCCTGGAAGGGGGTGTCCTACGAGCAGTACTTC. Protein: CAWKGVSYEQYF.

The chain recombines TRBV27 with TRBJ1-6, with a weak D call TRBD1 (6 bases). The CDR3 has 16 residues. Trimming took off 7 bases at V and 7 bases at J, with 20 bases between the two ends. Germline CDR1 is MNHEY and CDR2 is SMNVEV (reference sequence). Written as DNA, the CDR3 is TGTGCCAGCACCACATCGGGGGGGCTCCAGAATTCACCCCTCCACTTT. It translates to CASTTSGGLQNSPLHF.

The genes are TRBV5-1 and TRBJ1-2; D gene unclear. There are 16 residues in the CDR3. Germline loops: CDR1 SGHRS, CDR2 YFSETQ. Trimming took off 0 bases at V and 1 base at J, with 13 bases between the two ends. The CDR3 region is CASSLVAATFNYGYTF. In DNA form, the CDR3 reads TGCGCCAGCAGCTTGGTAGCAGCGACCTTTAACTATGGCTACACCTTC.

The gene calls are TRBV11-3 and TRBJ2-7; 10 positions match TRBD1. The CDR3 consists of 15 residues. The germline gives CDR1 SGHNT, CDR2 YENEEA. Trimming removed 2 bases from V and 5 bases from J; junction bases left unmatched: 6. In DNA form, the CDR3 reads TGTGCCAGCAGCTTACGGGGACAGGGGATCCACGAGCAGTACTTC. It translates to CASSLRGQGIHEQYF.